These 23 T cell receptor beta chains originate from one sample sequenced in a study of cytomegalovirus exposure and HLA in healthy donors. PCR used 60 Vbeta primers and 13 Jbeta primers. Assay used: immunoSEQ multiplex PCR; TCRdb lists only in-frame clones, some missing. The data contain 120,000 or so clones, about three quarters of them singletons. Specimen: PBMCs. The receptors were gathered from a woman aged 35 to 49 in good health and CMV-seropositive.

This chain connects TRBV4-3 to TRBJ1-1, with D unclear. Germline V lookup: CDR1 LGHNA, CDR2 YSLEER. This CDR3 spans 15 amino acids. The V gene lost 1 base and the J gene lost 2 bases, with 11 bases spanning the gap. The CDR3 DNA is TGCGCCAGCAGCCAAGTCTTCGGCGGAAACACTGAAGCTTTCTTT. It codes for CASSQVFGGNTEAFF.

The J gene is TRBJ1-1, the V gene TRBV6-6; TRBD1 matches at 7 bases. Germline V gene sequence: CDR1 MNHNY, CDR2 SVGAGI (reference sequence). Trimming cost V 2 bases and J 1 base; bases outside gene matches: 1. The CDR3 length is 14 residues. The CDR3 reads CASSYRGPNTEAFF. The CDR3, as DNA: TGTGCCAGCAGTTACAGGGGGCCGAACACTGAAGCTTTCTTT.

The chain has TRBV7-8 and TRBJ1-2; D ambiguous. The CDR3 extends over 13 amino acids. Per germline, CDR1 SGHVS and CDR2 FQNEAQ. The V end lost 7 bases, the J end lost 1 base, and 10 bases lay between the germline ends. The CDR3 spells CASNPGSNYGYTF. The DNA of the CDR3 is TGTGCCAGCAACCCCGGGAGTAACTATGGCTACACCTTC.

This clone turned up a few times. The CDR3 spells CASKRQGSEGYTF. Here the CDR3 DNA reads TGCGCCAGCAAAAGACAGGGATCGGAAGGCTACACCTTC. The gene calls are TRBV5-1 and TRBJ1-2; 7 bases are shared with TRBD1. There are 13 residues in the CDR3. The germline V gene encodes CDR1 SGHRS and CDR2 YFSETQ. Germline trimming cut 6 bases from V and 8 bases from J; bases unmatched to any gene: 10.

The chain uses TRBV10-3 and TRBJ1-1; 7 positions match TRBD1. CDR3 length equals 13 residues. The germline CDR1 and CDR2 sequences are ENHRY and SYGVKD. The V and J ends lost 6 bases and 3 bases, in that order; junction bases with no gene match: 4. The CDR3 region is CAIRFDRDTEAFF. CDR3 bases: TGTGCCATCAGGTTCGACAGGGACACTGAAGCTTTCTTT.

The chain combines TRBV29-1 with TRBJ2-5; D is unresolved. V lost 4 bases, J lost 2 bases, and 11 bases lay in between. The CDR3 sequence is 13 residues long. Germline V gene sequence: CDR1 SQVTM, CDR2 ANQGSEA. The CDR3, as DNA: TGCAGCGTTGGCGATGCGTTTCAAGAGACCCAGTACTTC. It is translated as CSVGDAFQETQYF. Full variable domain (missing parts from reference TRBV29-1 and TRBJ2-5): SAVISQKPSRDICQRGTSLTIQCQVDSQVTMMFWYRQQPGQSLTLIATANQGSEATYESGFVIDKFPISRPNLTFSTLTVSNMSPEDSSIYLCSVGDAFQETQYFGPGTRLLVL.

J is TRBJ2-5 and V is TRBV5-4; 9 bases match TRBD2. The germline gives CDR1 SGHNT, CDR2 YYREEE (reference sequence). Trimming took 6 bases from V and 4 from J; bases not matched to a gene: 7. CDR3 size: 14 residues. CDR3 nucleotides: TGTGCCAGCAAAGGCGGGGGGGCCGGAGAGACCCAGTACTTC. It encodes CASKGGGAGETQYF.

This clone was recorded a few times. The chain links TRBV18 to TRBJ1-2; 7 bases line up with TRBD1. The CDR3 totals 13 residues. J was trimmed by 3 bases and V by 6 bases; bases with no gene match: 4. The germline V gene has CDR1 KGHSH and CDR2 LQKENI. The CDR3 protein is CASSRGTDYGYTF. DNA for the CDR3: TGTGCCAGCTCTCGAGGGACAGACTATGGCTACACCTTC.

This chain joins TRBV5-4 and TRBJ1-6; 9 bases map to TRBD1. The J segment lost 7 bases and the V segment lost 2 bases, leaving 4 bases of the junction unmatched. Germline V CDR1 and CDR2: SGHNT, YYREEE (reference sequence). This CDR3 region has 15 residues. CDR3 bases: TGTGCCAGCAGCTTCAACGACAGGGGGAATTCACCCCTCCACTTT. It is translated as CASSFNDRGNSPLHF.

The genes are TRBV7-7 and TRBJ2-6; tentative D call: TRBD2 (5 bases). The CDR3 is 17 amino acids. Per germline, CDR1 SSHAT and CDR2 FNYEAQ (reference sequence). V was shortened by 2 bases and J by 0 bases, with 11 bases between the two germline ends. The CDR3 DNA follows: TGTGCCAGCAGCTTACGGGGTAAAAACTCTGGGGCCAACGTCCTGACTTTC. Residues: CASSLRGKNSGANVLTF.

This chain joins TRBV11-2 and TRBJ1-6; 8 bases map to TRBD1. CDR1 SGHAT and CDR2 FQNNGV come from the germline V gene. Unmatched junction bases numbered 4, after V lost 5 bases and J lost 4 bases. This CDR3 comprises 15 residues. The DNA for the CDR3 is TGTGCCAGCAGCCAGACAGGGGTTTATAATTCACCCCTCCACTTT. This gives the protein CASSQTGVYNSPLHF.

CDR3 region: CASSVQSGLAETQYF. As DNA, the CDR3 is TGTGCCAGCAGCGTCCAATCTGGGCTAGCGGAGACCCAGTACTTC. The chain has TRBV9 and TRBJ2-5; maybe TRBD2 (6 bases). V shed 2 bases and J shed 5 bases, with 16 bases lying between them. The CDR3 covers 15 residues. CDR1 is SGDLS and CDR2 is YYNGEE in the germline V gene.

The V call is TRBV7-9, the J call TRBJ2-3; D possibly corresponds to TRBD1 (6 bases). Trimming removed 5 bases from V and 0 bases from J, with 9 bases in between. This CDR3 is 14 amino acids long. From germline, CDR1 is SEHNR and CDR2 FQNEAQ (reference sequence). Here the CDR3 DNA reads TGTGCCAGCAGCCCAGGGGATAGCACAGATACGCAGTATTTT. Translating it yields CASSPGDSTDTQYF. The whole variable domain, remainder taken from reference TRBV7-9 and TRBJ2-3, is DTGVSQNPRHKITKRGQNVTFRCDPISEHNRLYWYRQTLGQGPEFLTYFQNEAQLEKSRLLSDRFSAERPKGSFSTLEIQRTEQGDSAMYLCASSPGDSTDTQYFGPGTRLTVL.

The gene calls are TRBV7-2 and TRBJ1-4; 10 nucleotides align to TRBD1. Trimming took 5 bases from V and 7 from J; bases not matched to a gene: 7. This CDR3 is built from 15 residues. Germline V gene sequence: CDR1 SGHTA, CDR2 FQGNSA. CDR3 nucleotide sequence: TGTGCCAGCAGCCCGGGACAGGGGAGGGTTGAAAAACTGTTTTTT. It yields the protein CASSPGQGRVEKLFF.

The rearrangement uses TRBV28 and TRBJ2-7; no reliable D call. Trimming cost V 11 bases and J 2 bases, with 19 bases left between them. Germline assignment: CDR1 MDHEN and CDR2 SYDVKM. This CDR3 has 14 amino acids. The CDR3 protein is CACSLNFNPYEQYF. CDR3 coding DNA: TGTGCCTGCTCTTTGAACTTCAACCCCTACGAGCAGTACTTC.

The rearrangement links TRBV29-1 to TRBJ1-2; 8 positions match TRBD1. This CDR3 has 12 residues. Germline V lookup: CDR1 SQVTM, CDR2 ANQGSEA. J gave up 8 bases and V 7 bases, and 9 bases lay outside the gene matches. The CDR3 is CSGNTGGLGYTF. The CDR3 region has the DNA TGCAGCGGCAACACAGGGGGACTCGGCTACACCTTC.

This clone was found a few times. The J gene is TRBJ1-2, the V gene TRBV7-3; no definite D call. Germline V gene data show CDR1 as SGHTA and CDR2 as FQGTGA. Trimming cost V 5 bases and J 4 bases, with 5 bases left between them. The CDR3 runs to 11 residues. CDR3: CASSPSYGYTF. In DNA form, the CDR3 reads TGTGCCAGCAGCCCGTCCTATGGCTACACCTTC. The full variable domain, rest sourced from reference TRBV7-3 and TRBJ1-2, is GAGVSQTPSNKVTEKGKYVELRCDPISGHTALYWYRQSLGQGPEFLIYFQGTGAADDSGLPNDRFFAVRPEGSVSTLKIQRTERGDSAVYLCASSPSYGYTFGSGTRLTVV.

J is TRBJ1-1 and V is TRBV4-1, with 7 positions matching TRBD1. The CDR3 spans 13 residues. Germline loops: CDR1 MGHRA, CDR2 YSYEKL. Unmatched junction bases numbered 4, after V lost 4 bases and J lost 5 bases. The CDR3 reads CASSPLDRTEAFF. CDR3 bases: TGCGCCAGCAGCCCCTTGGACAGGACTGAAGCTTTCTTT.

This CDR3 reads CASSSLGAEQPQHF. DNA of the CDR3: TGTGCCAGTTCTAGTTTGGGGGCTGAGCAGCCCCAGCATTTT. The chain employs TRBV2 and TRBJ1-5; maybe TRBD1 (6 bases). The CDR3 spans 14 residues. V lost 9 bases and J lost 7, with 19 bases in between. CDR1 is SNHLY, CDR2 FYNNEI, per germline.

This clone was counted between two and nine times. The J gene is TRBJ2-1, the V gene TRBV7-6; 12 nucleotides match TRBD2. The ends lost 5 bases at V and 1 base at J; junction bases unmatched: 3. The CDR3 contains 16 residues. Germline V gene data show CDR1 as SGHVS and CDR2 as FNYEAQ. As DNA, the CDR3 is TGTGCCAGCAGCAGACTAGCGGGGGTGTCCTACAATGAGCAGTTCTTC. Amino acid sequence: CASSRLAGVSYNEQFF.

The table lists this clone with a count of one. The chain uses TRBV7-6 and TRBJ2-7, with TRBD1 matching over 8 bases. V shed 5 bases and J 7 bases; nucleotides not matched to a gene: 7. The CDR3 spans 13 residues. Germline V CDR1 and CDR2: SGHVS, FNYEAQ. CDR3 sequence: CASSNQGAGEQYF. The CDR3 DNA reads as TGTGCCAGCAGCAATCAGGGGGCGGGTGAGCAGTACTTC.

The V gene is TRBV7-8, the J gene TRBJ2-2; D is perhaps TRBD2 (5 bases). Trimming pared 5 bases from V and 4 bases from J, leaving 26 bases between. Germline V gene data show CDR1 as SGHVS and CDR2 as FQNEAQ. The CDR3 covers 19 residues. CDR3: CASSRQFVASGVGTGELFF. CDR3 nucleotides: TGTGCCAGCAGCCGCCAGTTCGTAGCGTCGGGTGTTGGCACCGGGGAGCTGTTTTTT.

The V and J genes are TRBV7-8 and TRBJ2-5; 7 bases are shared with TRBD2. This CDR3 comprises 14 residues. Germline trimming cut 8 bases from V and 9 bases from J; bases unmatched to any gene: 15. CDR1 is SGHVS and CDR2 is FQNEAQ in the germline V gene. CDR3 in amino acids: CASLPSRTGGAQYF. In DNA form, the CDR3 reads TGTGCCAGCCTTCCGTCAAGGACTGGGGGGGCCCAGTACTTC.